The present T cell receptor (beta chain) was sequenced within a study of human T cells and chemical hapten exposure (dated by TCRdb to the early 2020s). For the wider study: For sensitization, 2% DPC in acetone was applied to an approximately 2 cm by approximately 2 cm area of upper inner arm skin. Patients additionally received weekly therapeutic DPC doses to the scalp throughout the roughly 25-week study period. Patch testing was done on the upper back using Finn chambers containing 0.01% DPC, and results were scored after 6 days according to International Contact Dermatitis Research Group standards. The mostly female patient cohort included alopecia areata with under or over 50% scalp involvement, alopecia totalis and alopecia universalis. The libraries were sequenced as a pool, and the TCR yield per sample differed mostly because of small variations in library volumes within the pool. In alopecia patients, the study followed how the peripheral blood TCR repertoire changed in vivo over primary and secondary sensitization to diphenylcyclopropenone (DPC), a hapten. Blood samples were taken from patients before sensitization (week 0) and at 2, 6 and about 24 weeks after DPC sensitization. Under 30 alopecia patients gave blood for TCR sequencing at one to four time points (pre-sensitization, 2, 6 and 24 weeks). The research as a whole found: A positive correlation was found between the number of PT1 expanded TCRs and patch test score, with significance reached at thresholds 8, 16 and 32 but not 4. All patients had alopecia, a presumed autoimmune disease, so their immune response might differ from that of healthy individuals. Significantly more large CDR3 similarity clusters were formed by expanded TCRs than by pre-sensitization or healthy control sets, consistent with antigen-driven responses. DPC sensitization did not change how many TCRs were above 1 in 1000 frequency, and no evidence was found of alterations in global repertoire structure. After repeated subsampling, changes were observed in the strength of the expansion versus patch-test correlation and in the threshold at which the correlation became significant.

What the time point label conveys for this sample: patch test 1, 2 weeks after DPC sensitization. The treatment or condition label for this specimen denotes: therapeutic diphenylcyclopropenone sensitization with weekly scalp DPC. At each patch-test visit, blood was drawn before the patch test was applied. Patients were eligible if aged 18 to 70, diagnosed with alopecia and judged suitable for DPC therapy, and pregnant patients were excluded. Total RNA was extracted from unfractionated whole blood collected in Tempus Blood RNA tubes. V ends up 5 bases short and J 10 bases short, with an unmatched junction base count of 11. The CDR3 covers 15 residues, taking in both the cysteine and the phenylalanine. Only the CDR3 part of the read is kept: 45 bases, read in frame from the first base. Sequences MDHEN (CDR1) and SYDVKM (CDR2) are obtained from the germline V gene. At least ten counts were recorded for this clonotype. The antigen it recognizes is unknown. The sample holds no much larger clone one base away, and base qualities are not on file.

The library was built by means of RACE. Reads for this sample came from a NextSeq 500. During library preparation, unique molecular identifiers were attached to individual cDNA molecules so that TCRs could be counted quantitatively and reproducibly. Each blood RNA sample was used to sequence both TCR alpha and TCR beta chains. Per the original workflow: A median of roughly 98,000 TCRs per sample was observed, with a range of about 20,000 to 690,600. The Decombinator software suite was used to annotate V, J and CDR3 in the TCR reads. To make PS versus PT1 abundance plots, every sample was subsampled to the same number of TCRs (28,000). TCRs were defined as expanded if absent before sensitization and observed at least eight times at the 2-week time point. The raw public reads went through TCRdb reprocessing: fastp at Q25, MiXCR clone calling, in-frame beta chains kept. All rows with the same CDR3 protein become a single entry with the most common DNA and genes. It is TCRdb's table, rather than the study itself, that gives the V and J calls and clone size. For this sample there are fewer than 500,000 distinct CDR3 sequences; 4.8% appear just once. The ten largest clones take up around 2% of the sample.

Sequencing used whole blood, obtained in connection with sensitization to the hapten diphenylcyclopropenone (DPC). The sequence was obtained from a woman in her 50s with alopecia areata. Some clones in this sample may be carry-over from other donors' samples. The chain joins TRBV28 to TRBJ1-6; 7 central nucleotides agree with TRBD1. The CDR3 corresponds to CASSPTGVGISPLHF. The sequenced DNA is TGTGCCAGCAGTCCCACAGGGGTAGGGATCTCACCCCTCCACTTT.